The rows below give T cell receptor beta chains drawn from one sample of a study of T cells after yellow fever vaccination. In TCRdb, the 5' RACE reads were re-called with MiXCR into one record per CDR3 protein. This sample has 500,000 to 700,000 distinct CDR3 sequences, with about 19% found just once. This specimen was PBMCs, taken 15 days after the yellow fever booster vaccination. These receptors originate from a man between 25 and 39 years old who received the YFV17D yellow fever vaccine. CDR3s include the opening cysteine and the closing phenylalanine or tryptophan. Each record gives: V gene, clone size, J gene, D gene, CDR3 DNA, CDR3 protein. A D gene is named only where the DNA matches it firmly. The listing skips clone size in some rows; elsewhere it reads once, few, many or a size class.

>TRBV29-1|-|TRBJ2-7|TRBD1
TGCAGCGTTGAAGGAACGGACAGGGGTGGCTACGAGCAGTACTTC
CSVEGTDRGGYEQYF
>TRBV4-2|few|TRBJ2-3|-
TGTGCCAGCAGCCAAGATAAGCGTGGTGCGGCTAGTAGCACAGATACGCAGTATTTT
CASSQDKRGAASSTDTQYF
>TRBV5-3|-|TRBJ2-3|-
TGTGCCAGAAGGCCGGGTGTGTCCGTTTTGGGAACAGATACGCAGTATTTT
CARRPGVSVLGTDTQYF
>TRBV7-2|-|TRBJ2-7|-
TGTGCCAGCAGCTTAAATGGGGCGGCAGTGGGGGAGCAGTACTTC
CASSLNGAAVGEQYF
>TRBV20-1|-|TRBJ2-7|TRBD2
TGCAGTGCCTCAAGGACTAGTTCCGAGCAGTACTTC
CSASRTSSEQYF
>TRBV10-3|-|TRBJ2-3|-
TGTGCCATCGCCAAGAGGGAATCACCGTTCTACACAGATACGCAGTATTTT
CAIAKRESPFYTDTQYF
>TRBV12-3/TRBV12-4|few|TRBJ2-7|TRBD1
TGTGCCAGCAGTTTAGGGGCGACAGGGGGGAACTACGAGCAGTACTTC
CASSLGATGGNYEQYF
>TRBV3-1|-|TRBJ2-1|TRBD2
TGTGCCAGCAGCCAAGAGGGAGGGAGTGACGAGCAGTTCTTC
CASSQEGGSDEQFF
>TRBV10-3|-|TRBJ2-3|TRBD1
TGTGCCATCAGTGAGTGGGACAGGGAGCCCACAGATACGCAGTATTTT
CAISEWDREPTDTQYF
>TRBV28|-|TRBJ2-7|TRBD2
TGTGCCAGCAGTCATCCGGGACTAGCGGGAGGGCCCTACGAGCAGTACTTC
CASSHPGLAGGPYEQYF
>TRBV20-1|-|TRBJ2-5|-
TGCAGTGCTAGAAAGCCGGGCTCACAAGAGACCCAGTACTTC
CSARKPGSQETQYF
>TRBV11-2|-|TRBJ2-5|-
TGTGCCAGCAGCTACGAGGGAGTCCGAGAGACCCAGTACTTC
CASSYEGVRETQYF
>TRBV12-3/TRBV12-4|-|TRBJ2-1|-
TGTGCCAGCAGTGCCCAGACAGGACAGGAGCAGTTCTTC
CASSAQTGQEQFF
>TRBV7-2|-|TRBJ2-1|-
TGTGCCAGCAGCTTAGTTATGGGGGGCGATGAGCAGTTCTTC
CASSLVMGGDEQFF
>TRBV7-8|-|TRBJ1-1|-
TGTGCCAGCAGCTTGGGCCGCTGGGCCACTGAAGCTTTCTTT
CASSLGRWATEAFF
>TRBV7-2|-|TRBJ2-3|-
TGTGCCAGCAGCTTAGCGCCCCTACTAGCCTCCGATACGCAGTATTTT
CASSLAPLLASDTQYF
>TRBV21-1|-|TRBJ2-1|-
TGTGCCAGCAGCAAAGATCTTTCGGAGCGCTCCTACAATGAGCAGTTCTTC
CASSKDLSERSYNEQFF
>TRBV6-1|few|TRBJ2-7|TRBD1
TGTGCCAGCAGTGAACAAGGGAGGGGACAGGGGGCGAGCTACGAGCAGTACTTC
CASSEQGRGQGASYEQYF
>TRBV11-2|-|TRBJ2-3|-
TGTGCCAGCAGCTTAGATCCCGACTATCCGTTATCGCAGTATTTT
CASSLDPDYPLSQYF
>TRBV7-2|many|TRBJ2-2|TRBD1
TGTGCCAGCAGCGGAGACAGGGTTCGGTCCGGGGAGCTGTTTTTT
CASSGDRVRSGELFF
>TRBV18|few|TRBJ1-2|TRBD1
TGTGCCAGCTCACCCGACAGGGGTGGCTACACCTTC
CASSPDRGGYTF
>TRBV29-1|-|TRBJ1-4|-
TGCAGCGCCTTAAGTGGGGATGAAAAACTGTTTTTT
CSALSGDEKLFF
>TRBV6-2/TRBV6-3|few|TRBJ2-1|-
TGTGCCAGCAGTCCCTCGAGGGCGGCCAGCTACAATGAGCAGTTCTTC
CASSPSRAASYNEQFF
>TRBV10-3|-|TRBJ1-2|-
TGTGCCATCAGCCCCACAGGGTCGGATGGCTACACCTTC
CAISPTGSDGYTF
>TRBV24-1|-|TRBJ2-2|-
TGTGCCACCAGTGATTTGATAGGAACGAACACCGGGGAGCTGTTTTTT
CATSDLIGTNTGELFF
>TRBV7-2|few|TRBJ2-3|TRBD2
TGTGCCAGCAGCTTAACTGGGACTAGCGGGGTACCGCGGTATTTT
CASSLTGTSGVPRYF
>TRBV28|few|TRBJ1-2|-
TGTGCCAGCAGTCCAACGGGGGTTCCGGGGGGCTATGGCTACACCTTC
CASSPTGVPGGYGYTF
>TRBV7-8|-|TRBJ2-4|-
TGTGCCAGCAGCAAGGAAGTCCCCGCTAGAGTAGCCAAAAACATTCAGTACTTC
CASSKEVPARVAKNIQYF
>TRBV20-1|-|TRBJ2-7|-
TGCAGTGCTACCGAGCGGGCCCAGGGGGCCTACGAGCAGTACTTC
CSATERAQGAYEQYF
>TRBV5-1|-|TRBJ2-1|-
TGCGCCAGCAGCTTGGGAAGTACACGGTCCTACAATGAGCAGTTCTTC
CASSLGSTRSYNEQFF
>TRBV20-1|-|TRBJ2-3|-
TGCAGTGCTAGAGCCGGGACGCGGACAGATACGCAGTATTTT
CSARAGTRTDTQYF
>TRBV15|few|TRBJ2-5|TRBD2
TGTGCCACCAGCACCCCTTCCCCGGGACTAGCGGTTAAAGAGACCCAGTACTTC
CATSTPSPGLAVKETQYF
>TRBV6-5|-|TRBJ2-5|TRBD1
TGTGCCAGCAGTTACGGGACAGGGCTGGGGGAGACCCAGTACTTC
CASSYGTGLGETQYF
>TRBV6-2/TRBV6-3|-|TRBJ2-7|-
TGTGCCAGCAGGGTAGCGGCACCCCCTGCCTACGAGCAGTACTTC
CASRVAAPPAYEQYF
>TRBV6-1|few|TRBJ1-3|TRBD1
TGTGCCAGCAGCCCTCCGAGGGGGCTCGGCCGAAACACCATATATTTT
CASSPPRGLGRNTIYF
>TRBV5-5|-|TRBJ2-7|-
TGTGCCAGCAGCTTGGTTAGGGCAAGGGACTACGAGCAGTACTTC
CASSLVRARDYEQYF
>TRBV5-1|-|TRBJ2-7|TRBD2
TGCGCCAGCAGCCCACAAGAGACTAGCGGGAGATTGTCCGAGCAGTACTTC
CASSPQETSGRLSEQYF
>TRBV12-3/TRBV12-4|-|TRBJ1-1|-
TGTGCCAGCAGTTTTCGGGTCTGGGGCCTGGGATTGAACACTGAAGCTTTCTTT
CASSFRVWGLGLNTEAFF